The table lists the clone carrying this TCR beta chain with a few counts. The antigen is unknown. After removal of 7 bases from V and 1 base from J, the junction contained 16 bases not matched to a gene. From germline, CDR1 is SGHTA and CDR2 FQGNSA. This CDR3 is 19 amino acids long. This entry belongs to a study of post-analysis software for immune sequencing data. Broader study findings: Patients carried roughly 5 TRBV segments more frequently than controls did, and TRBV5-6, TRBV5-1 and TRBV20-1 were among them.

Incorporated into the TCR beta cDNA libraries were unique molecular identifiers, which served to reduce PCR and sequencing biases. TCRdb reprocessed the PCR reads with MiXCR, giving one entry per CDR3 protein. Among roughly 650,000 distinct CDR3 sequences, around 64% were seen once, and the ten largest hold approximately 10%. The sequence derives from a girl aged 2-15 years with multiple sclerosis. Sequencing used blood. J is TRBJ1-1 and V is TRBV7-2; 12 positions match TRBD1. CDR3 in amino acids: CASTPNLGTGGLRNTEAFF. CDR3 bases: TGTGCCAGCACCCCAAACCTAGGGACAGGGGGCCTGAGGAACACTGAAGCTTTCTTT. Filled out from reference TRBV7-2 and TRBJ1-1, the complete variable domain reads GAGVSQSPSNKVTEKGKDVELRCDPISGHTALYWYRQSLGQGLEFLIYFQGNSAPDKSGLPSDRFSAERTGGSVSTLTIQRTQQEDSAVYLCASTPNLGTGGLRNTEAFFGQGTRLTVV.